The T cell receptor (beta chain) described here comes from a study of cytomegalovirus exposure and HLA in healthy donors. The CDR3 sequence is 16 residues long. Per the germline V gene, CDR1 is SGDLS and CDR2 is YYNGEE. The V gene end was trimmed by 2 bases and the J gene end by 7 bases; junction bases not matched to a gene: 7. TCRdb's copy holds only in-frame clones and misses some; the assay was immunoSEQ multiplex PCR. The data contain roughly 140,000 clones, approximately 91% of them singletons. This sequence was found in a young man in good health and CMV-seronegative. The chain combines TRBV9 with TRBJ2-1, with 12 bases lining up with TRBD2. Sample: PBMCs. CDR3 amino acids: CASSVATSGSRNEQFF. CDR3 nucleotide sequence: TGTGCCAGCAGCGTCGCGACTAGCGGGAGTAGGAATGAGCAGTTCTTC.